These 10 T cell receptor beta chains came from one sample sequenced in a study of PD-L1 blockade in urothelial cancer. The repertoire was sequenced with immunoSEQ multiplex PCR; TCRdb's copy has only in-frame clones and lacks some. The sample yields 58,000 or so clones, 85% to 90% seen once. The sample here was PBMCs, taken around atezolizumab (anti-PD-L1) treatment. The receptors derive from a man aged 45-65 years with urothelial cancer.

This sequence joins TRBV4-1 and TRBJ1-1; a weak D match, TRBD1 (5 bases). Trimming cost V 3 bases and J 3 bases, with 14 bases left between them. The CDR3 sequence is 15 residues long. Germline V lookup: CDR1 MGHRA, CDR2 YSYEKL. The CDR3 sequence is CASSQRQGHDTEAFF. CDR3 nucleotides: TGCGCCAGCAGCCAGAGGCAGGGTCACGACACTGAAGCTTTCTTT.

This clone has more than one count but fewer than ten. The chain uses TRBV7-6 and TRBJ1-2, with 9 bases that match TRBD1. V shed 3 bases and J 2 bases; nucleotides not matched to a gene: 4. The CDR3 consists of 15 residues. Germline V gene data show CDR1 as SGHVS and CDR2 as FNYEAQ. The CDR3 DNA is TGTGCCAGCAGCTTGGGACAGGGCGGGAACTATGGCTACACCTTC. It codes for CASSLGQGGNYGYTF.

This clone was recorded a few times. This rearrangement joins TRBV28 to TRBJ1-5; TRBD1 might be the D (6 bases). V was pared by 2 bases and J by 6 bases, with 14 bases between. In germline, CDR1 is MDHEN, CDR2 SYDVKM. CDR3 size: 15 residues. The CDR3 sequence is CASSLRGGWGQPQHF. The CDR3 bases are TGTGCCAGCAGTTTACGGGGGGGCTGGGGTCAGCCCCAGCATTTT.

The chain carries TRBV4-1 and TRBJ2-5; D is possibly TRBD2 (5 bases). There are 13 residues in the CDR3. Looked up from germline, CDR1 is MGHRA and CDR2 is YSYEKL. V was trimmed by 2 bases and J by 2 bases, leaving 6 bases between them. CDR3 DNA: TGCGCCAGCAGCCAAACGGGACAAGAGACCCAGTACTTC. Its protein is CASSQTGQETQYF.

V is TRBV15 and J is TRBJ2-7, with D hard to call. From germline, CDR1 is LNHNV and CDR2 YYDKDF (reference sequence). This CDR3 is 12 amino acids long. Trimming removed 0 bases at V and 3 bases at J, with 3 bases between. CDR3 in DNA: TGTGCCACCAGCAGAGATATCTACGAGCAGTACTTC. Encoded protein: CATSRDIYEQYF.

This clone is a singleton in its sample. The rearrangement uses TRBV19 and TRBJ2-3, with 8 nucleotides matching TRBD1. The CDR3 consists of 14 residues. CDR1 and CDR2 from the germline V gene are LNHDA and SQIVND (reference sequence). V was pared by 5 bases and J by 1 base, with 2 bases of the junction left unmatched. The CDR3 DNA is TGTGCCAGTAGTGCGGGACAGGGCACAGATACGCAGTATTTT. It yields the protein CASSAGQGTDTQYF.

This sequence joins TRBV5-1 and TRBJ1-5; TRBD1 might be the D (6 bases). The CDR3 consists of 16 residues. Per the germline V gene, CDR1 is SGHRS and CDR2 is YFSETQ. V was pared by 4 bases and J by 0 bases, with 14 bases between. Written as DNA, the CDR3 is TGCGCCAGCAGCCCCGGGGGGGCCAATAGCAATCAGCCCCAGCATTTT. It codes for CASSPGGANSNQPQHF.

V and J are TRBV4-1 and TRBJ2-1; a possible D gene is TRBD1 (5 bases). V dropped 6 bases and J dropped 6 bases, with 12 bases sitting between them. The CDR3 loop spans 13 amino acids. The V gene's germline CDR1 is MGHRA and CDR2 YSYEKL. The DNA of the CDR3 is TGCGCCAGCAGTCCCCATGGGGCCAATGAGCAGTTCTTC. This sequence encodes CASSPHGANEQFF.

The gene calls are TRBV28 and TRBJ2-7; 10 nucleotides align to TRBD1. The CDR3 is 13 residues long. Germline V gene data show CDR1 as MDHEN and CDR2 as SYDVKM. Germline trimming cut 5 bases from V and 6 bases from J; bases unmatched to any gene: 4. This chain's CDR3 is CASSRTGGVEQYF. The CDR3, as DNA: TGTGCCAGCAGTAGGACAGGGGGGGTCGAGCAGTACTTC.

The V call is TRBV9, the J call TRBJ2-1, with 10 bases aligning to TRBD2. The V segment lost 0 bases and the J segment 10 bases; nucleotides outside the gene matches: 7. Germline V gives CDR1 SGDLS, CDR2 YYNGEE. The CDR3 totals 15 residues. The CDR3, as DNA: TGTGCCAGCAGCGTAGCTCGGCTAGCGGGAGCCGAGCAGTTCTTC. Its translation is CASSVARLAGAEQFF. The full variable domain, with the rest looked up from reference TRBV9 and TRBJ2-1, is DSGVTQTPKHLITATGQRVTLRCSPRSGDLSVYWYQQSLDQGLQFLIQYYNGEERAKGNILERFSAQQFPDLHSELNLSSLELGDSALYFCASSVARLAGAEQFFGPGTRLTVL.